The 26 T cell receptor beta chains reported below all come from one sample, sequenced in a study of regulatory T cells in long-lasting Graves disease. Time point of the sample: newly diagnosed GD, antithyroid drugs for less than 3 months. RNA extracted from PBMCs served as the sequencing template. Investigators prepared the TCR beta libraries by applying iRepertoire HTBI primers and Arm-PCR of CDR3 regions. TCRdb re-derived calls from the multiplex PCR reads in MiXCR, one entry per CDR3 protein. The sample contains approximately 230,000 distinct CDR3 sequences, roughly 18% of which appear only once. The sample consisted of peripheral blood mononuclear cells (PBMCs), taken at new diagnosis, from a patient treated with antithyroid drugs. These receptor sequences come from a female donor with Graves disease.

In this sample, this clonotype turned up a few times. The chain has TRBV9 and TRBJ2-1; TRBD2 matches at 8 bases. Per the germline V gene, CDR1 is SGDLS and CDR2 is YYNGEE. J lost 2 bases, V lost 5 bases, and 6 bases had no gene match. The CDR3 is made up of 15 amino acids. The CDR3 nucleotides are TGTGCCAGCAGTCAACGGGAGGGAACCTACAATGAGCAGTTCTTC. It translates to CASSQREGTYNEQFF. The variable domain in full, with the rest retrieved from reference TRBV9 and TRBJ2-1, is DSGVTQTPKHLITATGQRVTLRCSPRSGDLSVYWYQQSLDQGLQFLIQYYNGEERAKGNILERFSAQQFPDLHSELNLSSLELGDSALYFCASSQREGTYNEQFFGPGTRLTVL.

This clonotype was counted at least ten times. The chain has TRBV29-1 and TRBJ2-5; no clear D. From germline, CDR1 is SQVTM and CDR2 ANQGSEA. The CDR3 contains 12 residues. V was shortened by 7 bases and J by 2 bases, with 11 bases between the two germline ends. The CDR3 DNA reads as TGCAGCGCCGTTTTGGCTCAAGAGACCCAGTACTTC. Amino acids: CSAVLAQETQYF. The entire variable domain, with the rest obtained from reference TRBV29-1 and TRBJ2-5, is as follows: SAVISQKPSRDICQRGTSLTIQCQVDSQVTMMFWYRQQPGQSLTLIATANQGSEATYESGFVIDKFPISRPNLTFSTLTVSNMSPEDSSIYLCSAVLAQETQYFGPGTRLLVL.

This clonotype has more than one count but fewer than ten. V is TRBV18 and J is TRBJ2-1; TRBD2 aligns across 8 bases. This CDR3 has 17 amino acids. Germline assignment: CDR1 KGHSH and CDR2 LQKENI. The J segment lost 6 bases and the V segment lost 3 bases, leaving 13 bases of the junction unmatched. The CDR3 bases are TGTGCCAGCTCACCGGGTAGCGGGATGGGCCAAGGCAATGAGCAGTTCTTC. Its translation is CASSPGSGMGQGNEQFF.

This clonotype was seen a few times. The rearrangement uses TRBV20-1 and TRBJ2-7; 7 bases map to TRBD2. This CDR3 spans 15 amino acids. The V segment lost 3 bases and the J segment 5 bases; nucleotides outside the gene matches: 13. Germline V gene sequence: CDR1 DFQATT, CDR2 SNEGSKA (reference sequence). CDR3 region: CSARWGGVSFDEQYF. As DNA, the CDR3 is TGCAGTGCTAGGTGGGGAGGGGTCTCATTCGACGAGCAGTACTTC.

The chain is built from TRBV15 and TRBJ2-2; TRBD2 matches at 12 bases. CDR1 LNHNV and CDR2 YYDKDF come from the germline V gene (reference sequence). J gave up 6 bases and V 0 bases, and 5 bases lay outside the gene matches. This CDR3 is built from 17 residues. CDR3 sequence: CATSRDLLAGGSGELFF. The CDR3, as DNA: TGTGCCACCAGCAGAGATTTACTAGCGGGAGGCTCCGGGGAGCTGTTTTTT.

This clonotype occurred many times. The rearrangement links TRBV10-3 to TRBJ1-5, with D possibly matching TRBD1 (6 bases). The germline V and J ends were trimmed by 6 bases and 4 bases, with 10 bases remaining between them. Germline loops: CDR1 ENHRY, CDR2 SYGVKD. This CDR3 region has 13 residues. CDR3 coding DNA: TGTGCCATCAGCTGGGACATAAATCAGCCCCAGCATTTT. Protein sequence: CAISWDINQPQHF.

The CDR3 spells CASSERPTGVGETQYF. CDR3 in DNA: TGTGCCAGCAGCGAGCGACCCACAGGGGTTGGAGAGACCCAGTACTTC. The genes are TRBV7-9 and TRBJ2-5; 7 bases match TRBD1. The V gene end was trimmed by 5 bases and the J gene end by 4 bases; junction bases not matched to a gene: 13. CDR1 and CDR2 (germline): SEHNR, FQNEAQ (reference sequence). This CDR3 is built from 16 residues.

Of note for this clonotype: This may be a read error, as it is one base from a much larger clone. This chain connects TRBV18 to TRBJ2-1; 9 nucleotides match TRBD1. The CDR3 runs 14 residues. V lost 10 bases and J lost 8; bases outside the gene matches: 12. Germline CDR1 and CDR2: KGHSH and LQKENI. The CDR3 sequence is CANSRDRVADEQFF. The CDR3 DNA follows: TGTGCCAACTCGAGGGACAGGGTTGCTGATGAGCAGTTCTTC.

This clonotype was counted ten times or more. This chain links TRBV2 with TRBJ2-1, with 10 bases that match TRBD2. The V gene's germline CDR1 is SNHLY and CDR2 FYNNEI. The CDR3 has 17 amino acids. The trim removed 11 bases at V and 7 bases at J, leaving 20 bases unmatched. The CDR3 is CAGQRPRELAGKNEQFF. Written as DNA, the CDR3 is TGTGCCGGCCAAAGGCCCCGGGAACTAGCGGGAAAAAATGAGCAGTTCTTC.

The chain carries TRBV24-1 and TRBJ2-1, with 7 bases fitting TRBD1. The germline V gene has CDR1 KGHDR and CDR2 SFDVKD. The CDR3 covers 13 residues. J was trimmed by 8 bases and V by 9 bases; bases with no gene match: 9. For the CDR3, the DNA is TGTGCCACCGGGGGACAGCGTGCGGATGAGCAGTTCTTC. This sequence encodes CATGGQRADEQFF.

This clonotype was found many times. At one of its ends the junction is not consistent with the germline gene, which may arise from a read error. The J gene is TRBJ1-2, the V gene TRBV9, with TRBD1 matching over 8 bases. The CDR3 contains 14 residues. Germline loops: CDR1 SGDLS, CDR2 YYNGEE. The CDR3 region has the DNA TGTGCCAGCAGTGCAGGGGGCGCCAACTATGACTACACCTTC. It is translated as CASSAGGANYDYTF.

Ten or more counts support this clonotype. The chain has TRBV18 and TRBJ1-2, with D maybe TRBD1 (6 bases). Per germline, CDR1 KGHSH and CDR2 LQKENI. Trimming removed 2 bases at V and 2 bases at J, with 15 bases between. The CDR3 extends over 16 amino acids. The DNA for the CDR3 is TGTGCCAGCTCACCATACTCAGGGGCGACGAACTATGGCTACACCTTC. This translates into CASSPYSGATNYGYTF.

This clonotype has at least ten counts. The chain links TRBV27 to TRBJ1-6; the match to TRBD1 covers 8 bases. J lost 4 bases, V lost 9 bases, and 2 bases had no gene match. Germline CDR1 reads MNHEY; CDR2 reads SMNVEV (reference sequence). This CDR3 region has 13 residues. Written as DNA, the CDR3 is TGTGCCAGTGGGACAGGATATAATTCACCCCTCCACTTT. This sequence encodes CASGTGYNSPLHF.

This clonotype appeared many times. V and J are TRBV7-2 and TRBJ1-2, with no clear D. The V end was cut by 3 bases, the J end by 3 bases, with 14 bases between. CDR1 SGHTA and CDR2 FQGNSA come from the germline V gene. The length of the CDR3 is 15 residues. As DNA, the CDR3 is TGTGCCAGCAGCTTCATGGACGCATCGTACTATGGCTACACCTTC. This sequence encodes CASSFMDASYYGYTF.

This clonotype appeared many times. This rearrangement joins TRBV5-8 to TRBJ1-3, with D maybe TRBD1 (5 bases). Germline V gene sequence: CDR1 SGHTS, CDR2 YDEGEE. Trimming removed 3 bases at V and 11 bases at J, with 15 bases between. The CDR3 sequence is 13 residues long. CDR3 loop: CASSSYRGEAIYF. The CDR3 DNA sequence: TGTGCCAGCAGCTCCTATCGGGGCGAGGCCATATATTTT.

In its sample, this clonotype was seen many times. The rearrangement joins TRBV12-3 or TRBV12-4 to TRBJ2-7; D not certain. The ends were cut back, 2 bases at V and 0 bases at J, with 5 bases in the middle. The CDR3 has 13 residues. CDR3 protein: CASSLSSSYEQYF. CDR3 bases: TGTGCCAGCAGTTTATCTAGCTCCTACGAGCAGTACTTC.

This clonotype has a count of ten or more. The chain recombines TRBV20-1 with TRBJ2-7; 9 bases agree with TRBD2. The CDR3 contains 14 residues. Germline V gives CDR1 DFQATT, CDR2 SNEGSKA (reference sequence). V was pared by 3 bases and J by 4 bases, with 7 bases of the junction left unmatched. The CDR3 bases are TGCAGTGCTAGCGGGTCGCGGGAGGGTTACGAGCAGTACTTC. Translation: CSASGSREGYEQYF.

There are many counts of this clonotype. J is TRBJ2-7 and V is TRBV20-1; TRBD2 aligns across 7 bases. V trimming: 0 bases; J trimming: 2 bases; junction bases outside the gene matches: 7. This CDR3 comprises 15 residues. CDR1 is DFQATT and CDR2 is SNEGSKA in the germline V gene (reference sequence). The CDR3 region has the DNA TGCAGTGCTAGAGAAAGCTCTAGCGGACCCTACGAGCAGTACTTC. Translating gives CSARESSSGPYEQYF.

The V gene is TRBV5-1, the J gene TRBJ2-1, with TRBD1 as a possible D gene (5 bases). The CDR3 is 17 residues long. Trimming pared 4 bases from V and 4 bases from J, leaving 21 bases between. Germline loops: CDR1 SGHRS, CDR2 YFSETQ. The CDR3 sequence: CASSPNQGLEIYNEQFF. The DNA for the CDR3 is TGCGCCAGCAGCCCAAACCAGGGCCTAGAGATTTACAATGAGCAGTTCTTC.

The table lists this clonotype with a few counts. Possible read error: a much larger clone is one base away. The V call is TRBV24-1, the J call TRBJ1-5; the D is unclear. The germline gives CDR1 KGHDR, CDR2 SFDVKD. CDR3 length: 12 amino acids. The CDR3 reads CAASEPNQPQHF. The DNA for the CDR3 is TGTGCCGCCAGTGAACCAAATCAGCCCCAGCATTTT.

V usage is TRBV6-1 and J usage is TRBJ1-5; D uncertain. V lost 1 base to trimming and J lost 6 bases, with 10 bases between them. The germline V gene encodes CDR1 MNHNS and CDR2 SASEGT. This CDR3 spans 14 amino acids. CDR3: CASSEGPGSQPQHF. The CDR3 DNA follows: TGTGCCAGCAGTGAAGGTCCGGGGAGTCAGCCCCAGCATTTT.

This clonotype was recorded at least ten times. The V and J genes are TRBV13 and TRBJ2-5, with no clear D. CDR3 length: 14 residues. Germline-derived CDR1 and CDR2 are PRHDT and FYEKMQ (reference sequence). V lost 0 bases and J lost 5, with 10 bases in between. The CDR3 reads CASSLGGNPETQYF. CDR3 nucleotide sequence: TGTGCCAGCAGCTTAGGAGGGAATCCTGAGACCCAGTACTTC.

In its sample, this clonotype was seen many times. This chain's CDR3 is CASSDPGSYEQYF. Written as DNA, the CDR3 is TGTGCCAGTAGTGACCCAGGGTCCTACGAGCAGTACTTC. This chain uses TRBV19 with TRBJ2-7; a possible D gene is TRBD1 (5 bases). V was cut by 5 bases and J by 1 base, with 9 bases left in between. There are 13 residues in the CDR3. From germline, CDR1 is LNHDA and CDR2 SQIVND (reference sequence).

Points on this clonotype: Given a much more abundant clone one base away, this may be a read error. The chain combines TRBV30 with TRBJ2-3; D is perhaps TRBD2 (7 bases). This CDR3 is built from 13 residues. CDR1 and CDR2 from the germline V gene are GTSNPN and SVGIG (reference sequence). The CDR3 DNA reads TGTGCCTGGAGCGGCGGGGGCACAGATGCGCAGTATTTT. The encoded protein is CAWSGGGTDAQYF.

This clonotype was observed many times. The chain has TRBV11-1 and TRBJ2-3; TRBD2 agrees at 10 bases. The germline gives CDR1 SGHAT, CDR2 FQDESV (reference sequence). The length of the CDR3 is 16 residues. Germline trimming cut 1 base from V and 2 bases from J; bases unmatched to any gene: 3. The CDR3 region has the DNA TGTGCCAGCAGCTTAGGAACTAGCGGGAACACAGATACGCAGTATTTT. The encoded protein is CASSLGTSGNTDTQYF.

This clonotype was detected many times. The chain links TRBV20-1 to TRBJ2-1; the match to TRBD2 covers 14 bases. This CDR3 comprises 16 residues. Germline V lookup: CDR1 DFQATT, CDR2 SNEGSKA (reference sequence). V was pared by 0 bases and J by 7 bases, with 5 bases of the junction left unmatched. CDR3: CSARDGGLAGANEQFF. CDR3 nucleotides: TGCAGTGCTAGAGATGGGGGACTAGCGGGAGCAAATGAGCAGTTCTTC.